The 5 T cell receptor beta chains in this list originate from one sample, sequenced in a study of T-cell reconstitution after alpha-beta-depleted transplantation in children. The TCRbeta library incorporated unique molecular identifiers. TCRdb re-called the PCR reads through MiXCR, storing one row per CDR3 protein. The sample yields hundreds of thousands of distinct CDR3 sequences, 16% seen once. The sample in question was PBMCs from the stem cell graft donor, obtained from the stem cell graft. The receptor source for this set is a human donor who donated a stem cell graft to a child with acute myeloid leukemia.

This clonotype was seen ten or more times. The chain links TRBV7-9 to TRBJ1-2; no reliable D call. V lost 1 base and J lost 6, with 9 bases in between. The CDR3 has 13 residues. Germline V lookup: CDR1 SEHNR, CDR2 FQNEAQ (reference sequence). The CDR3 nucleotides are TGTGCCAGCAGCTTAGGGGTAGGGCATGGCTACACCTTC. Encoded protein: CASSLGVGHGYTF.

Comments on this clonotype: A junction end diverges from the germline sequence, so it may reflect a read error. CDR3 nucleotide sequence: TGTGCCAGCAGCTTATATGCGAACGCTGAAGCTTTCTTT. As protein: CASSLYANAEAFF. The chain employs TRBV7-3 and TRBJ1-1, with D unclear. CDR1 SGHTA and CDR2 FQGTGA come from the germline V gene. This CDR3 has 13 residues.

The chain combines TRBV4-3 with TRBJ1-2, with D tentatively TRBD1 (5 bases). CDR1 is LGHNA, CDR2 YSLEER, per germline. CDR3 size: 13 residues. V was pared by 1 base and J by 6 bases, with 9 bases between. DNA of the CDR3: TGCGCCAGCAGCCAAGTGGGGGGGAATGGCTACACCTTC. This encodes CASSQVGGNGYTF.

This clonotype appeared a few times. The V and J genes are TRBV20-1 and TRBJ2-1; 7 nucleotides agree with TRBD1. CDR1 is DFQATT, CDR2 SNEGSKA, per germline (reference sequence). V lost 3 bases, J lost 1 base, and 6 bases stayed unmatched. The CDR3 consists of 15 residues. The CDR3 nucleotides are TGCAGTGCTAGCCGGGACAGCCCTTCCTACAATGAGCAGTTCTTC. It translates to CSASRDSPSYNEQFF.

This clonotype was detected only a few times. The rearrangement uses TRBV7-6 and TRBJ2-4; 10 bases agree with TRBD2. Germline assignment: CDR1 SGHVS and CDR2 FNYEAQ. The CDR3 extends over 15 amino acids. Trimming removed 4 bases from V and 0 bases from J; junction bases left unmatched: 0. CDR3 sequence reads: CASSSSGRAKNIQYF. In DNA, the CDR3 is TGTGCCAGCAGCTCTAGCGGGAGAGCCAAAAACATTCAGTACTTC.